Listed below are T cell receptor beta chains from one sample, sequenced in a study of T cells in Graves' hyperthyroidism and ophthalmopathy. MiXCR, run by TCRdb on the multiplex PCR reads, gives a single entry per CDR3 protein. Of hundreds of thousands of distinct CDR3 sequences in the sample, over 40% were seen once. The sequencing sample was made of peripheral blood or thyroid tissue (not recorded which). These receptor sequences come from an adult man with Graves' disease, either hyperthyroidism or ophthalmopathy (not recorded which). CDR3s include the opening cysteine and the closing phenylalanine or tryptophan. D genes are given only for firm matches. A clone size is listed for some rows: how often the clone was seen (once, few, many), or a class if it is expanded.

TGTGCCAGCAGCTCTTCCTCCGAGCAGTACTTC | CASSSSSEQYF | few | NA | TRBJ2-7 | TRBV7-4
TGTGCCAGCAGCTTTCGGGCAGGCGCAATTCCTTTAAAACCTTATGGCTACACCTTC | CASSFRAGAIPLKPYGYTF | NA | NA | TRBJ1-2 | TRBV7-9
TGTGCCACCAGTGGAGGCGAAGAGACCCAGTACTTC | CATSGGEETQYF | few | NA | TRBJ2-5 | TRBV24-1
TGTGCCAGCCGGGACGACAATCAGCCCCAGCATTTT | CASRDDNQPQHF | many | NA | TRBJ1-5 | TRBV2
TGCGCCAGCAGCTTGCTCCAGGGGTCCTACGAGCAGTACTTC | CASSLLQGSYEQYF | few | NA | TRBJ2-7 | TRBV5-1
TGTGCCAGCAGCTTAGCAGGTTGGCGGGGCTACACCTTC | CASSLAGWRGYTF | NA | NA | TRBJ1-2 | TRBV7-2
TGTGCCAGCAGCCAAGATTCCCGCTTCTATGGCTACACCTTC | CASSQDSRFYGYTF | NA | NA | TRBJ1-2 | TRBV14
TGTGCCAGCAGCGTGACGGGGTTGAGCACTGAAGCTTTCTTT | CASSVTGLSTEAFF | many | NA | TRBJ1-1 | TRBV9
TGCAGTGCTAGGAGTGTACAGGGGTACACTGAAGCTTTCTTT | CSARSVQGYTEAFF | NA | TRBD1 | TRBJ1-1 | TRBV20-1
TGTGCCATCACCGGGACAGGGGTGAACACTGAAGCTTTCTTT | CAITGTGVNTEAFF | many | TRBD1 | TRBJ1-1 | TRBV10-3
TGTGCCAGCAGCCAAGACTGGCAGAATAGCAATCAGCCCCAGCATTTT | CASSQDWQNSNQPQHF | NA | NA | TRBJ1-5 | TRBV14
TGTGCCAGCAGCGCCTCCCCCGGGGGCGGTGAAAAACTGTTTTTT | CASSASPGGGEKLFF | few | NA | TRBJ1-4 | TRBV9
TGTGCCAGCAGCTTAGGGATAATCGGAGATGGCTACACCTTC | CASSLGIIGDGYTF | many | NA | TRBJ1-2 | TRBV7-9
TGTGTCAGCAGCTTAGACAGGGTCTTATACGAGCAGTACTTC | CVSSLDRVLYEQYF | NA | TRBD1 | TRBJ2-7 | TRBV6-5
TGTGCCAGCAGCCCCTATCACAGCGCTCTCGATGGAAACACCATATATTTT | CASSPYHSALDGNTIYF | NA | NA | TRBJ1-3 | TRBV7-9
TGTGCCAGCAGCTTAGCTTCGGGGGGTGCAACCAACTATGGCTACACCTTC | CASSLASGGATNYGYTF | NA | NA | TRBJ1-2 | TRBV11-2
TGTGCCAGCAGCTTAGCTGGGACAGGGGATCTCTACGAGCAGTACTTC | CASSLAGTGDLYEQYF | NA | TRBD1 | TRBJ2-7 | TRBV7-2
TGTGCCAGCAGTTTATCCGCGATCGGGATCTCTCCGTATGGCTACACCTTC | CASSLSAIGISPYGYTF | NA | NA | TRBJ1-2 | TRBV27
TGCGCCAGCAGCTTGGGGACAGGCGGGGCACCTGAAGCTTTCTTT | CASSLGTGGAPEAFF | NA | TRBD1 | TRBJ1-1 | TRBV5-1
TGTGCCAGCAGCAGAACAGGGCGGGACTACGAGCAGTACTTC | CASSRTGRDYEQYF | NA | NA | TRBJ2-7 | TRBV7-9
TGCAGCGTTGAAGACAGGTTGAACACTGAAGCTTTCTTT | CSVEDRLNTEAFF | many | NA | TRBJ1-1 | TRBV29-1
TGTGCCAGCAGCTTAAGGGGCGGGGGGGACTACGAGCAGTACTTC | CASSLRGGGDYEQYF | NA | TRBD2 | TRBJ2-7 | TRBV7-9
TGTGCCAGCAGCCCGCAGCCGGGCAAGAACTATGGCTACACCTTC | CASSPQPGKNYGYTF | NA | NA | TRBJ1-2 | TRBV9
TGTGCCAGCAGGATACTAGCGGGGGGGCGTGAGCAGTACTTC | CASRILAGGREQYF | NA | TRBD2 | TRBJ2-7 | TRBV24-1